The rows below give T cell receptor beta chains drawn from one sample of a study of blood T cell repertoires in COVID-19. Sequenced by immunoSEQ multiplex PCR; TCRdb stores in-frame clones only, minus some. The repertoire holds about 170,000 clones, with about 86% as singletons. The sample taken for sequencing was peripheral blood. The receptors here all came from a woman aged 70-85 years who had recovered from COVID-19. Both conserved end residues are part of each CDR3. D genes are given only for firm matches. Size is omitted from some rows. Given values are once, few, many or a class for expanded clones.

CDR3 DNA | CDR3 protein | clone size | CDR3 length | J gene | V gene | D gene
TGCGCCAGCAGCCCTCTGACAGGGGGGAACTATGGCTACACCTTC | CASSPLTGGNYGYTF | - | 15 | TRBJ1-2 | TRBV5-1 | TRBD1
TGTGCCAGCAGTGAAGGGGGAGGCAATCAGCCCCAGCATTTT | CASSEGGGNQPQHF | - | 14 | TRBJ1-5 | TRBV6-1 | -
TGTGCCAGCAGGGGGACAGGGGACCTCAATCAGCCCCAGCATTTT | CASRGTGDLNQPQHF | - | 15 | TRBJ1-5 | TRBV6-5 | TRBD1
TGTGCCAGCAGCATCGACACCCTTTACGTGGAAGCTTTCTTT | CASSIDTLYVEAFF | - | 14 | TRBJ1-1 | TRBV5-4 | -
TGCGCCAGCAGCTGGGGAAACAGCGGGAGAAGGGCCTACGAGCAGTACTTC | CASSWGNSGRRAYEQYF | - | 17 | TRBJ2-7 | TRBV5-1 | TRBD2
TGTGCCAGCAGCAAAATGGCCGGGGGGGAGCAGTACTTC | CASSKMAGGEQYF | - | 13 | TRBJ2-7 | TRBV7-6 | TRBD2
TGTGCCAGCAGTGAACAGGGTGGCCCTGAAGCTTTCTTT | CASSEQGGPEAFF | - | 13 | TRBJ1-1 | TRBV2 | -
TGTGCCAGCAGTCCCCGCGGGGGAGTGTGGTACTTC | CASSPRGGVWYF | - | 12 | TRBJ2-4 | TRBV12-3/TRBV12-4 | TRBD2
TGTGCCAGCACCAACCGGGATGAGCAGTTCTTC | CASTNRDEQFF | - | 11 | TRBJ2-1 | TRBV2 | -
TGTGCCAGCAGGGTAGGGGGGACAGGGGAGAAGACCCAGTACTTC | CASRVGGTGEKTQYF | - | 15 | TRBJ2-5 | TRBV7-8 | TRBD1
TGTGCCAGCAGTCCCCAAGGCCCCGGGGGAGGAGATACGCAGTATTTT | CASSPQGPGGGDTQYF | - | 16 | TRBJ2-3 | TRBV6-2/TRBV6-3 | -
TGTGCCAGCAGCAACACAGATACGCAGTATTTT | CASSNTDTQYF | - | 11 | TRBJ2-3 | TRBV2 | -
TGTGCCAGCTCACCACGGACAGGGTCCCCAACAGATACGCAGTATTTT | CASSPRTGSPTDTQYF | once | 16 | TRBJ2-3 | TRBV18 | TRBD1